The present T cell receptor beta chain was sequenced within a study of vaccination effects on CD4 cells after COVID-19. Broader study findings: Relatively few convalescent patients took part in the study, which had no early post-infection timepoints.

The ViraFEST assay expanded antigen-specific CD4+ T cells with viral peptide pools before sequencing. With roughly 9 days of culture completed, CD4+ T cells were isolated. Either the BNT162b2 or mRNA-1273 vaccine was given to participants in two doses. The healthy vaccine recipients, who had no prior SARS-CoV-2 infection, showed negative nucleocapsid antibodies. The CDR3 runs 13 residues. The data were produced by immunoSEQ multiplex PCR, yet TCRdb's version contains in-frame clones alone and is incomplete. The sample comprises 75,000 or so clones, roughly 80% of which are singletons, and 0.85% to 1.2% rests with the top ten. Remarks on this clone: Antigen: not known. The junction and the germline gene differ at one end; a read error may be behind it.

The TCR was taken from a human donor who received a COVID-19 vaccine. Sequencing was performed on CD4+ T cells from PBMCs cultured with HCoV-OC43 spike peptides, taken after COVID-19 vaccination. Subset given: HCoV-OC43 spike overlapping peptide pool stimulation. V is TRBV12-3 or TRBV12-4 and J is TRBJ1-2; a weak D match, TRBD1 (5 bases). The CDR3 coding sequence is TGTGCCAGCAGCTTAGACAGCAACTATGGCTACACCTTC. Translation gives CASSLDSNYGYTF.